The rows below give T cell receptor beta chains drawn from one sample of a study of T cell responses to AZD1222 COVID-19 vaccine. TCRdb's copy holds only in-frame clones and misses some; the assay was immunoSEQ multiplex PCR. The data show about 100,000 clones, 85% to 90% seen once. Sequenced material: peripheral blood, taken on day 0 of AZD1222 vaccination. These receptors came from an adult in good health. CDR3s include the opening cysteine and the closing phenylalanine or tryptophan. Each record gives: clone size, J gene, CDR3 length, V gene, D gene, CDR3 DNA, CDR3 protein. A D gene is named only where the DNA matches it firmly. Rows give clone size only sometimes, using once, few, many, or a class for an expanded clone.

.,TRBJ1-2,12,TRBV9,.,TGTGCCAGCCGCTCGACTAGCTATGGCTACACCTTC,CASRSTSYGYTF
.,TRBJ1-5,13,TRBV5-1,.,TGCGCCAGCAGCCGAGACCCCAATCAGCCCCAGCATTTT,CASSRDPNQPQHF
.,TRBJ1-3,13,TRBV5-4,.,TGTGCCAGCAGCTTGGAACCTGGAAACACCATATATTTT,CASSLEPGNTIYF
.,TRBJ1-1,13,TRBV27,.,TGTGCCAGTCAAGACATTTCCAACACTGAAGCTTTCTTT,CASQDISNTEAFF
.,TRBJ1-1,14,TRBV10-3,.,TGTGCCATCACTCAGGGGATTATGAACACTGAAGCTTTCTTT,CAITQGIMNTEAFF
.,TRBJ1-2,15,TRBV6-5,.,TGTGCCAGCAGCTCCGACAGATTCAGCCACTATGGCTACACCTTC,CASSSDRFSHYGYTF
.,TRBJ2-7,17,TRBV15,TRBD2,TGTGCCACCAGCAGAGACCTCGGGACTAGAGGAACCTACGAGCAGTACTTC,CATSRDLGTRGTYEQYF
.,TRBJ2-6,16,TRBV3-1/TRBV3-2,.,TGTGCCACCTCAGGGGGGTTAGTCTCTGGGGCCAACGTCCTGACTTTC,CATSGGLVSGANVLTF
.,TRBJ1-5,16,TRBV3-1/TRBV3-2,.,TGTGCCAGCAGCCGAGGCCGGGACCGTACAGATCAGCCCCAGCATTTT,CASSRGRDRTDQPQHF
.,TRBJ2-1,12,TRBV9,.,TGTGCCAGCAGCGTAGGGGTGAGTGAGCAGTTCTTC,CASSVGVSEQFF
.,TRBJ1-4,16,TRBV27,.,TGTGCCAGCAGTTTCCGGCAGTTTGCAACTAATGAAAAACTGTTTTTT,CASSFRQFATNEKLFF
many,TRBJ1-1,14,TRBV5-1,.,TGCGCCAGCAGCTTATCGGGGTTGAACACTGAAGCTTTCTTT,CASSLSGLNTEAFF
.,TRBJ2-1,18,TRBV27,TRBD2,TGTGCCAGCAGTTCCTTTCCTTGGACTAGCGGGGGGGCCAAAGAGCAGTTCTTC,CASSSFPWTSGGAKEQFF
.,TRBJ2-2,15,TRBV3-1/TRBV3-2,.,TGTGCCAGCAGCCCGAGGGACGGATACACCGGGGAGCTGTTTTTT,CASSPRDGYTGELFF
.,TRBJ1-2,14,TRBV19,.,TGTGCCAGTAGCAACCCGGGTGGAAAACCTGGCTACACCTTC,CASSNPGGKPGYTF